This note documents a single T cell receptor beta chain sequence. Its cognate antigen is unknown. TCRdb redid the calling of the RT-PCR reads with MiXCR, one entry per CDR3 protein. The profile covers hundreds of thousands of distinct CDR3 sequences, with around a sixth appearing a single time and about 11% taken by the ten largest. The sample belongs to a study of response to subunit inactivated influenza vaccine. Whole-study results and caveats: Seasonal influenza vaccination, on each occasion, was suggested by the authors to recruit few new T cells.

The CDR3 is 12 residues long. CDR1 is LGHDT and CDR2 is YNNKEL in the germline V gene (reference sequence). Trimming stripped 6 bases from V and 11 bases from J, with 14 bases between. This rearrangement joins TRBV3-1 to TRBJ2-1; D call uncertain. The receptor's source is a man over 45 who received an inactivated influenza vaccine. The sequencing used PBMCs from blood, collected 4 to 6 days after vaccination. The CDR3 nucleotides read TGTGCCAGCAGTCGTTCGGCGAATAAGCAGTTCTTC. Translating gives CASSRSANKQFF.